These 32 T cell receptor beta chains originate from one sample sequenced in a study of blood T cell repertoires in COVID-19. TCRdb's table, derived via immunoSEQ multiplex PCR, lists solely in-frame clones and lacks some. Counted here are about 77,000 clones, under 95% occurring once; the ten biggest clones make up 15% to 20%. The sample consisted of peripheral blood. The receptors shown here come from a woman over 75 with active or convalescent COVID-19.

The chain carries TRBV4-3 and TRBJ2-7, with TRBD1 matching over 7 bases. Germline trimming cut 0 bases from V and 5 bases from J; bases unmatched to any gene: 16. This CDR3 is built from 18 residues. Germline V lookup: CDR1 LGHNA, CDR2 YSLEER. CDR3 sequence: CASSQEFTAGTAYHEQYF. The CDR3 nucleotides are TGCGCCAGCAGCCAAGAGTTTACCGCCGGGACAGCCTACCACGAGCAGTACTTC.

The genes are TRBV6-5 and TRBJ1-2; the D gene is possibly TRBD1 (6 bases). Germline lookup yields CDR1 MNHEY and CDR2 SVGAGI. The CDR3 is made up of 13 amino acids. The V gene lost 7 bases and the J gene lost 7 bases, with 16 bases spanning the gap. CDR3 nucleotide sequence: TGTGCCAGCACCGGGGGGGCCGGGGGTGGCTACACCTTC. This codes for CASTGGAGGGYTF.

The genes are TRBV5-4 and TRBJ2-1; 12 bases map to TRBD2. Looked up from germline, CDR1 is SGHNT and CDR2 is YYREEE (reference sequence). The CDR3 contains 14 residues. After removal of 4 bases from V and 7 bases from J, the junction contained 3 bases not matched to a gene. The CDR3 loop reads CASSLAGGRNEQFF. Here the CDR3 DNA reads TGTGCCAGCAGCCTAGCGGGGGGGCGAAATGAGCAGTTCTTC.

The genes are TRBV7-3 and TRBJ1-1; D is perhaps TRBD1 (6 bases). The V and J ends lost 0 bases and 4 bases respectively, with 21 bases between them. The germline V gene encodes CDR1 SGHTA and CDR2 FQGTGA. The CDR3 length is 18 residues. CDR3 sequence (DNA): TGTGCCAGCAGCTTAACGGGCCTCAGGGGCCGCCTAGCCACTGAAGCTTTCTTT. It is translated as CASSLTGLRGRLATEAFF.

The chain links TRBV7-9 to TRBJ2-2, with a possible D match to TRBD1 (6 bases). This CDR3 comprises 16 residues. Deletions cut 5 bases from V and 6 bases from J, with 19 bases between. Germline V gene lookup returns CDR1 SEHNR and CDR2 FQNEAQ (reference sequence). The CDR3 protein is CASSPLRGHGAGELFF. CDR3 coding DNA: TGTGCCAGCAGCCCCCTCCGGGGACACGGGGCCGGGGAGCTGTTTTTT.

This clone was seen just once. The chain recombines TRBV6-1 with TRBJ1-1, with a possible D match to TRBD1 (5 bases). Germline V gene sequence: CDR1 MNHNS, CDR2 SASEGT. V lost 4 bases, J lost 2 bases, and 17 bases lay in between. This CDR3 comprises 16 residues. The CDR3 DNA follows: TGTGCCAGCAGTGTAGCAGGGAGAAGAGATAACACTGAAGCTTTCTTT. Translation: CASSVAGRRDNTEAFF.

This sequence joins TRBV6-2 or TRBV6-3 and TRBJ1-5; D not certain. Per germline, CDR1 MNHEY and CDR2 SVGEGT. Between the trimmed V and J ends, which lost 6 bases and 6 bases, there was a span of 12 bases. The CDR3 runs 13 residues. CDR3 sequence: CASSSTPPQPQHF. CDR3 nucleotides: TGTGCCAGCAGCTCTACCCCCCCTCAGCCCCAGCATTTT.

This clone was seen a single time. This chain joins TRBV9 and TRBJ2-6; D may be TRBD1 (5 bases). The length of the CDR3 is 15 residues. With 5 bases removed from V and 2 bases from J, the gap between germline ends came to 11 bases. Germline V CDR1 and CDR2: SGDLS, YYNGEE. The CDR3 region is CASSRSGPGANVLTF. The DNA of the CDR3 is TGTGCCAGCAGTCGATCAGGGCCTGGGGCCAACGTCCTGACTTTC.

CDR3 sequence: CASSLGGTGELFF. CDR3 sequence (DNA): TGTGCCAGCAGTTTAGGAGGGACCGGGGAGCTGTTTTTT. The V and J genes are TRBV12-3 or TRBV12-4 and TRBJ2-2, with a possible D match to TRBD2 (5 bases). V lost 1 base, J lost 5 bases, and 5 bases lay in between. The CDR3 runs 13 residues.

The chain couples TRBV7-8 to TRBJ2-1, with TRBD2 matching over 14 bases. The V gene's germline CDR1 is SGHVS and CDR2 FQNEAQ. The CDR3 length is 15 residues. With V trimmed by 3 bases and J by 6 bases, 1 base remained unmatched. The DNA of the CDR3 is TGTGCCAGCAGCTTTGGACTAGCGGGGGGCAATGAGCAGTTCTTC. This gives the protein CASSFGLAGGNEQFF.

This rearrangement joins TRBV19 to TRBJ1-4; D is perhaps TRBD1 (5 bases). CDR1 is LNHDA and CDR2 is SQIVND in the germline V gene (reference sequence). Trimming stripped 6 bases from V and 5 bases from J, with 16 bases between. CDR3 length: 15 residues. CDR3 region: CASSTDDSRNEKLFF. The CDR3, as DNA: TGTGCCAGTAGCACCGACGACAGTCGCAATGAAAAACTGTTTTTT.

This clone was seen just once. J is TRBJ2-5 and V is TRBV19; D is perhaps TRBD1 (6 bases). Trimming removed 3 bases from V and 0 bases from J, with 11 bases in between. The length of the CDR3 is 15 residues. Looked up from germline, CDR1 is LNHDA and CDR2 is SQIVND (reference sequence). The chain's CDR3 is CASSMRDTYQETQYF. The CDR3, as DNA: TGTGCCAGTAGTATGAGGGACACGTACCAAGAGACCCAGTACTTC.

This clone was recorded only once. This sequence joins TRBV19 and TRBJ2-3; 8 bases fit TRBD1. Germline values: CDR1 LNHDA, CDR2 SQIVND (reference sequence). The CDR3 sequence is 15 residues long. V lost 4 bases, J lost 4 bases, and 7 bases stayed unmatched. This CDR3 is CASSTQGALADTQYF. In nucleotides, the CDR3 is TGTGCCAGTAGTACCCAGGGGGCGCTTGCAGATACGCAGTATTTT.

The chain employs TRBV28 and TRBJ2-1, with 7 bases aligning to TRBD1. Germline lookup yields CDR1 MDHEN and CDR2 SYDVKM. The junction had 8 bases not matched to a gene; V was cut back by 7 bases and J by 5 bases. This CDR3 contains 14 residues. The DNA of the CDR3 is TGTGCCAGCACCGCAGGGACAGCTCACAATGAGCAGTTCTTC. The encoded protein is CASTAGTAHNEQFF.

This clone was picked up a small number of times. CDR3 in amino acids: CASSRGTDFSGNTIYF. CDR3 DNA sequence: TGCGCCAGCAGCCGTGGGACAGATTTCTCTGGAAACACCATATATTTT. The chain is built from TRBV5-1 and TRBJ1-3; the match to TRBD1 covers 7 bases. Per the germline V gene, CDR1 is SGHRS and CDR2 is YFSETQ. The V and J ends lost 4 bases and 0 bases, in that order; junction bases with no gene match: 7. The CDR3 spans 16 residues.

The rearrangement uses TRBV3-1 (or the pseudogene TRBV3-2) and TRBJ2-5; D gene uncertain. The CDR3 length is 14 residues. Trimming cost V 0 bases and J 5 bases, with 10 bases left between them. Per germline, CDR1 LGHDT and CDR2 YNNKEL (reference sequence). CDR3 DNA: TGTGCCAGCAGCCAAGAGGTAGGAGCTGAGACCCAGTACTTC. This sequence encodes CASSQEVGAETQYF.

This rearrangement joins TRBV6-5 to TRBJ2-3; D gene ambiguous. The CDR3 covers 12 residues. Between the trimmed V and J ends, which lost 4 bases and 7 bases, there was a span of 9 bases. The germline gives CDR1 MNHEY, CDR2 SVGAGI. CDR3 in DNA: TGTGCCAGCAGTTCCCCTACCAATACGCAGTATTTT. Protein product: CASSSPTNTQYF.

The CDR3 coding sequence is TGTGCCAGCAGGGTCACTAGCGGGGGCCCAAACACCGGGGAGCTGTTTTTT. Amino acids: CASRVTSGGPNTGELFF. The chain employs TRBV28 and TRBJ2-2; 11 nucleotides align to TRBD2. The V gene end was trimmed by 6 bases and the J gene end by 2 bases; junction bases not matched to a gene: 8. Germline CDR1 is MDHEN and CDR2 is SYDVKM. The CDR3 totals 17 residues.

This clone was picked up one time. The chain uses TRBV3-1 (or the pseudogene TRBV3-2) and TRBJ2-5; 7 bases are shared with TRBD1. V lost 1 base to trimming and J lost 4 bases; unmatched junction nucleotides: 15. Germline V gene lookup returns CDR1 LGHDT and CDR2 YNNKEL (reference sequence). The CDR3 length is 18 residues. CDR3 DNA sequence: TGTGCCAGCAGCCAAGGAGGAATAGCAGGGGGTGCAGCAGAGACCCAGTACTTC. Protein sequence: CASSQGGIAGGAAETQYF.

The rearrangement links TRBV2 to TRBJ1-2; 9 nucleotides agree with TRBD1. Germline V CDR1 and CDR2: SNHLY, FYNNEI. J was trimmed by 5 bases and V by 6 bases; bases with no gene match: 1. CDR3 length equals 12 residues. CDR3 amino acids: CASRTGGYGYTF. For the CDR3, the DNA is TGTGCCAGCAGGACAGGGGGGTATGGCTACACCTTC.

This rearrangement joins TRBV7-3 to TRBJ2-3, with 11 bases that match TRBD2. Germline assignment: CDR1 SGHTA and CDR2 FQGTGA. Trimming took 4 bases from V and 6 from J; bases not matched to a gene: 12. The CDR3 is made up of 17 amino acids. CDR3 bases: TGTGCCAGCAGCTCACAAAATAGCGGGGGGGCCCGTGATACGCAGTATTTT. Residues: CASSSQNSGGARDTQYF.

The rearrangement links TRBV19 to TRBJ1-4; TRBD1 matches 12 bases. This CDR3 region has 16 residues. Germline V gives CDR1 LNHDA, CDR2 SQIVND (reference sequence). With 8 bases clipped from V and 3 bases from J, the junction kept 7 bases outside the gene matches. Written as DNA, the CDR3 is TGTGCCAGTGGCCTGGGACAGGGGGCGCCTAATGAAAAACTGTTTTTT. Translated: CASGLGQGAPNEKLFF. Full variable domain (missing parts from reference TRBV19 and TRBJ1-4): DGGITQSPKYLFRKEGQNVTLSCEQNLNHDAMYWYRQDPGQGLRLIYYSQIVNDFQKGDIAEGYSVSREKKESFPLTVTSAQKNPTAFYLCASGLGQGAPNEKLFFGSGTQLSVL.

The chain is built from TRBV18 and TRBJ1-1; D is perhaps TRBD1 (6 bases). With 3 bases removed from V and 4 bases from J, the gap between germline ends came to 18 bases. The CDR3 consists of 16 residues. Germline values: CDR1 KGHSH, CDR2 LQKENI. DNA of the CDR3: TGTGCCAGCTCACCGGAGCGCCCAGGGGCCACCACTGAAGCTTTCTTT. It encodes CASSPERPGATTEAFF.

This clone was seen a single time. This rearrangement joins TRBV13 to TRBJ2-3; maybe TRBD2 (6 bases). CDR1 and CDR2 from the germline V gene are PRHDT and FYEKMQ (reference sequence). V shed 8 bases and J shed 8 bases, with 23 bases lying between them. CDR3 length: 15 amino acids. The CDR3 DNA is TGTGCCAGCGCACCGGGACTCATAGTTCCCCCTACGCAGTATTTT. Its protein product is CASAPGLIVPPTQYF. Full variable domain (rest looked up from reference TRBV13 and TRBJ2-3): AAGVIQSPRHLIKEKRETATLKCYPIPRHDTVYWYQQGPGQDPQFLISFYEKMQSDKGSIPDRFSAQQFSDYHSELNMSSLELGDSALYFCASAPGLIVPPTQYFGPGTRLTVL.

This chain uses TRBV7-2 with TRBJ2-7, with TRBD1 matching over 8 bases. The CDR3 runs 14 residues. The V and J ends lost 1 base and 7 bases, in that order; junction bases with no gene match: 6. Germline V gene sequence: CDR1 SGHTA, CDR2 FQGNSA. The CDR3 reads CASSLVRGLGEQYF. As DNA, the CDR3 is TGTGCCAGCAGCTTAGTCAGGGGGCTAGGAGAGCAGTACTTC.

This chain joins TRBV9 and TRBJ1-1, with D unclear. The CDR3 loop spans 12 amino acids. Germline V gene lookup returns CDR1 SGDLS and CDR2 YYNGEE. Trimming stripped 0 bases from V and 4 bases from J, with 4 bases between. The CDR3 DNA sequence: TGTGCCAGCAGCGTAGTCGGCACTGAAGCTTTCTTT. It codes for CASSVVGTEAFF. The whole variable domain, remainder taken from reference TRBV9 and TRBJ1-1, is DSGVTQTPKHLITATGQRVTLRCSPRSGDLSVYWYQQSLDQGLQFLIQYYNGEERAKGNILERFSAQQFPDLHSELNLSSLELGDSALYFCASSVVGTEAFFGQGTRLTVV.

Here the CDR3 DNA reads TGTGCCAGCTCACCCTTGTCTATCACTGAAGCTTTCTTT. It specifies CASSPLSITEAFF. The rearrangement joins TRBV18 to TRBJ1-1; D call uncertain. This CDR3 is built from 13 residues. Germline assignment: CDR1 KGHSH and CDR2 LQKENI. Trimming took 3 bases from V and 4 from J, leaving 9 bases between them.

The chain has TRBV27 and TRBJ1-4; 11 bases fit TRBD1. V trimming: 6 bases; J trimming: 11 bases; junction bases outside the gene matches: 8. CDR3 length: 14 residues. Germline V CDR1 and CDR2: MNHEY, SMNVEV (reference sequence). CDR3 sequence (DNA): TGTGCCAGCAGGTCCGGGACAGGGGGGATGAAACTGTTTTTT. Residues: CASRSGTGGMKLFF.

The chain is built from TRBV2 and TRBJ2-7, with TRBD1 matching over 12 bases. Per the germline V gene, CDR1 is SNHLY and CDR2 is FYNNEI. V was clipped by 5 bases and J by 6 bases; unmatched bases: 5. The CDR3 runs 14 residues. For the CDR3, the DNA is TGTGCCAGCAGTTGGGGACAGGGGGCCTTCGAGCAGTACTTC. Protein sequence: CASSWGQGAFEQYF.

This chain connects TRBV9 to TRBJ2-7, with unresolved D. The CDR3 contains 11 residues. Germline V gene data show CDR1 as SGDLS and CDR2 as YYNGEE. The ends were cut back, 5 bases at V and 3 bases at J, with 6 bases in the middle. The CDR3 spells CASSNGYEQYF. For the CDR3, the DNA is TGTGCCAGCAGTAACGGCTACGAGCAGTACTTC.

The chain uses TRBV24-1 and TRBJ2-5, with TRBD1 matching over 7 bases. The length of the CDR3 is 15 residues. V dropped 4 bases and J dropped 2; count of bases not matched to a gene: 6. CDR1 KGHDR and CDR2 SFDVKD come from the germline V gene. CDR3 residues: CATSDLGTAQETQYF. The CDR3 nucleotides read TGTGCCACCAGTGACCTCGGGACAGCACAAGAGACCCAGTACTTC.

The V and J genes are TRBV7-8 and TRBJ1-4, with TRBD1 as a possible D gene (6 bases). This CDR3 region has 14 residues. V shed 5 bases and J shed 5 bases, with 12 bases lying between them. The V gene's germline CDR1 is SGHVS and CDR2 FQNEAQ. CDR3 coding DNA: TGTGCCAGCAGCGTCGAGGACAGCAATGAAAAACTGTTTTTT. Translation: CASSVEDSNEKLFF. The variable domain in full, completed from reference TRBV7-8 and TRBJ1-4, reads GAGVSQSPRYKVAKRGQDVALRCDPISGHVSLFWYQQALGQGPEFLTYFQNEAQLDKSGLPSDRFFAERPEGSVSTLKIQRTQQEDSAVYLCASSVEDSNEKLFFGSGTQLSVL.